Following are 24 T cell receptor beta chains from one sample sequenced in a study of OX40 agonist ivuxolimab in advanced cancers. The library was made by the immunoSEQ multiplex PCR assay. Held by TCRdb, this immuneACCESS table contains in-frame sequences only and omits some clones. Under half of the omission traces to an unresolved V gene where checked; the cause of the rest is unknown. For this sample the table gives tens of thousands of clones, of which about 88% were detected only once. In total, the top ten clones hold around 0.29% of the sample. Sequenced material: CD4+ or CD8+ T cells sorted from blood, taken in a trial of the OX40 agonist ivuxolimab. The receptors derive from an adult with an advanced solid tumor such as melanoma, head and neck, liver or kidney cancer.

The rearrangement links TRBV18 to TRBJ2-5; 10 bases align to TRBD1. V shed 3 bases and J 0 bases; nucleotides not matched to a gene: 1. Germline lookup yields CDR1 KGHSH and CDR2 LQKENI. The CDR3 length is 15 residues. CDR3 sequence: CASSPDRGYQETQYF. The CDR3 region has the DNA TGTGCCAGCTCACCGGACAGGGGGTACCAAGAGACCCAGTACTTC.

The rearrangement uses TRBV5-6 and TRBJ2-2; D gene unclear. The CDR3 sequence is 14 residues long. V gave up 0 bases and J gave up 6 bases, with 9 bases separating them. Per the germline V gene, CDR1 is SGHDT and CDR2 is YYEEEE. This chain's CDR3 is CASSLDPGPGELFF. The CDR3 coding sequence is TGTGCCAGCAGCTTGGACCCTGGACCCGGGGAGCTGTTTTTT.

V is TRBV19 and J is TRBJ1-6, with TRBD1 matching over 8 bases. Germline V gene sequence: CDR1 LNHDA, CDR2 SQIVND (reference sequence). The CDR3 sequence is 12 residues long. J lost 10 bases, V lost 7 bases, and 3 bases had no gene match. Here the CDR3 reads CASTDRGSPLHF. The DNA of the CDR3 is TGTGCCAGTACCGACAGGGGATCACCCCTCCACTTT.

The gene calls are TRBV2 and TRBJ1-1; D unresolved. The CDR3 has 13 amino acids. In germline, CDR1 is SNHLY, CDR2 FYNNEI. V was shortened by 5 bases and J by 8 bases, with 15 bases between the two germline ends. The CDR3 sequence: CASSWLAFGEAFF. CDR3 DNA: TGTGCCAGCAGTTGGCTGGCCTTCGGGGAAGCTTTCTTT.

CDR3 in DNA: TGTGCCAGCAGCTTACGACAGGGGGTTCAGCCCCAGCATTTT. The encoded protein is CASSLRQGVQPQHF. The J gene is TRBJ1-5, the V gene TRBV7-6, with 9 positions matching TRBD1. The CDR3 has 14 residues. Trimming took 2 bases from V and 6 from J; bases not matched to a gene: 2. Germline V gives CDR1 SGHVS, CDR2 FNYEAQ.

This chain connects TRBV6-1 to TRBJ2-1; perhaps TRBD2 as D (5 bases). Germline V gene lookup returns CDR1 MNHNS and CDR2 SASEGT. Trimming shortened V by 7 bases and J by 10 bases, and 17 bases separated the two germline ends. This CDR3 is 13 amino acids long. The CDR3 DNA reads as TGTGCCAGCACCAAGGACTGGGCTCAGGAGCAGTTCTTC. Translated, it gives CASTKDWAQEQFF.

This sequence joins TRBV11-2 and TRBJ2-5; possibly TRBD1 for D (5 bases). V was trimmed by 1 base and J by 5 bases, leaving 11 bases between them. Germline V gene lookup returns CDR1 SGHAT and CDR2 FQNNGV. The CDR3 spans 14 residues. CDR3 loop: CASSLARVGETQYF. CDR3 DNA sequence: TGTGCCAGCAGCTTAGCCAGGGTAGGGGAGACCCAGTACTTC.

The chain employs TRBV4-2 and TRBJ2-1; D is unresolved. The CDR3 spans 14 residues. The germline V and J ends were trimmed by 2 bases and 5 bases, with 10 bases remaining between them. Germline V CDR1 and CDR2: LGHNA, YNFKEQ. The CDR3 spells CASSQSSANNEQFF. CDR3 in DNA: TGTGCCAGCAGCCAAAGCTCAGCCAACAATGAGCAGTTCTTC.

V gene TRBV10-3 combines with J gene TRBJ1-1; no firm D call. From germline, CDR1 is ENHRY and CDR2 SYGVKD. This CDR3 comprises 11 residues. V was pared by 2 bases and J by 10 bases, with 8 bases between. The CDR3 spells CAISEPPGAFF. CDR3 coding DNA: TGTGCCATCAGTGAGCCCCCCGGAGCTTTCTTT.

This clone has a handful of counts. The CDR3 loop reads CASSLPGRSYEQYF. The CDR3 nucleotides are TGTGCCAGCTCACTCCCAGGCCGCAGCTACGAGCAGTACTTC. V usage is TRBV18 and J usage is TRBJ2-7; the D is unclear. CDR1 is KGHSH, CDR2 LQKENI, per germline. Trimming removed 4 bases from V and 3 bases from J, with 13 bases in between. This CDR3 contains 14 residues.

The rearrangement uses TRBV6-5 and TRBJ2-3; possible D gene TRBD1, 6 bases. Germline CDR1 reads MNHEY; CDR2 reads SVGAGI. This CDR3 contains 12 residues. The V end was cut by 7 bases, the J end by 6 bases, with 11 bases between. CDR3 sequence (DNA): TGTGCCAGCACCGCAAGGGGGGATACGCAGTATTTT. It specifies CASTARGDTQYF.

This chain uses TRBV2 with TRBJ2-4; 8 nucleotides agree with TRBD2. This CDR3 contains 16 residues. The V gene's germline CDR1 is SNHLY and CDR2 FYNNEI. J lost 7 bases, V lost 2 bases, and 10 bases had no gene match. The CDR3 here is CASSETKAGGVNIQYF. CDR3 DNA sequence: TGTGCCAGCAGTGAAACTAAGGCGGGGGGCGTCAACATTCAGTACTTC.

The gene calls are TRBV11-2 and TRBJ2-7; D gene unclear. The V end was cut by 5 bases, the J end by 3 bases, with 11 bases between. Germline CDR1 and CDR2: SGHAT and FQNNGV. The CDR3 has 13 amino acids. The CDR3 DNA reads TGTGCCAGCAGCCAACATACCGGCTACGAGCAGTACTTC. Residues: CASSQHTGYEQYF.

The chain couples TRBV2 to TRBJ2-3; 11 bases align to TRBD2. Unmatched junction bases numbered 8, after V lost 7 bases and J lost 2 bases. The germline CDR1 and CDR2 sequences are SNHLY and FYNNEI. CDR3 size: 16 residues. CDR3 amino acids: CASNQGLAAFTDTQYF. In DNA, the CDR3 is TGTGCCAGCAATCAGGGACTAGCGGCCTTCACAGATACGCAGTATTTT.

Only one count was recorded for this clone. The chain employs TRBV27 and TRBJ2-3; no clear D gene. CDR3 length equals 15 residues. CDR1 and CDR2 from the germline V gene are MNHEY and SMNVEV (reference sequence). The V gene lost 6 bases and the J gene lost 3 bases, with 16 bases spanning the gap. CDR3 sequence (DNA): TGTGCCAGCAGCCTCGAACCACGACCAACAGATACGCAGTATTTT. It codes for CASSLEPRPTDTQYF.

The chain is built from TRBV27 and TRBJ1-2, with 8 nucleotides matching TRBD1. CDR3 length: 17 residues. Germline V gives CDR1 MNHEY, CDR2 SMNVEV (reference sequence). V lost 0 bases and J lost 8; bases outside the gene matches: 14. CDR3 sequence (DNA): TGTGCCAGCAGTTTATCGATAAGGGAGTCAGGGGGCAGCGGCTACACCTTC. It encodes CASSLSIRESGGSGYTF.

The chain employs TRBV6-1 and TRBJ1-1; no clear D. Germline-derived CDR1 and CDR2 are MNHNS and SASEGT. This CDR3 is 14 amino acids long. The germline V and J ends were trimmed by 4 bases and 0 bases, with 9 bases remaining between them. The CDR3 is CASSGGVMNTEAFF. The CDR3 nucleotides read TGTGCCAGCAGTGGCGGGGTGATGAACACTGAAGCTTTCTTT.

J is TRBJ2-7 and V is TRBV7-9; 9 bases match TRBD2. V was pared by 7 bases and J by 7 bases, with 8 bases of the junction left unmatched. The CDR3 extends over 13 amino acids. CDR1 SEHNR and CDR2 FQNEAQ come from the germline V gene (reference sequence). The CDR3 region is CASNSAGGNEQYF. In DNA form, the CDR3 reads TGTGCCAGCAACTCGGCGGGGGGGAATGAGCAGTACTTC.

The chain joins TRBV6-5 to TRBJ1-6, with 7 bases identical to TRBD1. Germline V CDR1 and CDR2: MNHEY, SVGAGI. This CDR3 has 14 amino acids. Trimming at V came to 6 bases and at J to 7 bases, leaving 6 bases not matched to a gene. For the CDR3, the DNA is TGTGCCAGCAGGCAACCGGGACAGAATTCACCCCTCCACTTT. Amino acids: CASRQPGQNSPLHF.

CDR3 in DNA: TGTGCCAGCAGACAACAGGGGTTTGGCTACACCTTC. Translating it yields CASRQQGFGYTF. The chain is built from TRBV9 and TRBJ1-2; 7 bases match TRBD1. This CDR3 is built from 12 residues. Germline CDR1 is SGDLS and CDR2 is YYNGEE. V shed 5 bases and J 7 bases; nucleotides not matched to a gene: 5.

The CDR3 coding sequence is TGTGCCAGCAGCGTAACTACTAGCGGGGTCTACAATGAGCAGTTCTTC. This codes for CASSVTTSGVYNEQFF. The J gene is TRBJ2-1, the V gene TRBV9; 10 bases match TRBD2. The CDR3 has 16 residues. V was clipped by 1 base and J by 3 bases; unmatched bases: 4. The germline V gene encodes CDR1 SGDLS and CDR2 YYNGEE.

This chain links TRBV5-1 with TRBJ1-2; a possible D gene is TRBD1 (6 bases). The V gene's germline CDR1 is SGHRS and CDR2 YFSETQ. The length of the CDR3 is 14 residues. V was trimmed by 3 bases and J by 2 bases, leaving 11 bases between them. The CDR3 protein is CASSSGAQNYGYTF. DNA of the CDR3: TGCGCCAGCAGCTCAGGGGCCCAGAACTATGGCTACACCTTC.

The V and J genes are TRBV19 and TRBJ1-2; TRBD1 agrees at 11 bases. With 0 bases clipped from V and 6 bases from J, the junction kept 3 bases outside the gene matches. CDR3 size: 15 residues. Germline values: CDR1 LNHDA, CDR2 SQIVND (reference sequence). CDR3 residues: CASSIEDRGLNGYTF. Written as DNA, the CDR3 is TGTGCCAGTAGTATAGAGGACAGGGGGCTTAATGGCTACACCTTC.

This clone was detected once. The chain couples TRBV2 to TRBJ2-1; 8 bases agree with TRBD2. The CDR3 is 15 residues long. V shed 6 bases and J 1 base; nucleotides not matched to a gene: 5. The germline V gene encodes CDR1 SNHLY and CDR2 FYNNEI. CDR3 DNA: TGTGCCAGCAGCGGGGCGGGGGGTTCCTACAATGAGCAGTTCTTC. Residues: CASSGAGGSYNEQFF.